These 8 T cell receptor beta chains were sequenced from one sample in a study of CD8 T cells in ankylosing spondylitis. A single record per CDR3 protein comes from TCRdb applying MiXCR to the 5' RACE reads. Here the sample spans hundreds of thousands of distinct CDR3 sequences, approximately 12% being singletons. Their recognized antigens are unknown. Whole-study findings and limits: Blood of patients with ankylosing spondylitis appeared to be characterized by a TCR beta motif of several highly homologous variants.

The sequenced sample was blood, either unsorted or a sorted T cell fraction (not recorded which). These receptor sequences come from a male donor with ankylosing spondylitis.

This clonotype appeared a few times. V usage is TRBV20-1 and J usage is TRBJ1-5; D gene uncertain. The CDR3 has 15 residues. Germline V gene lookup returns CDR1 DFQATT and CDR2 SNEGSKA (reference sequence). With 6 bases removed from V and 3 bases from J, the gap between germline ends came to 18 bases. The CDR3 sequence: CSARRLAGNNQPQHF. CDR3 coding DNA: TGCAGTGCCAGGCGGTTGGCAGGAAACAATCAGCCCCAGCATTTT.

At least ten counts were recorded for this clonotype. The rearrangement joins TRBV6-2 or TRBV6-3 to TRBJ1-2; D gene uncertain. Per the germline V gene, CDR1 is MNHEY and CDR2 is SVGEGT. Trimming shortened V by 0 bases and J by 7 bases, and 12 bases separated the two germline ends. The CDR3 length is 14 residues. Written as DNA, the CDR3 is TGTGCCAGCAGTTACTCGGCGGGAATGGGTGGCTACACCTTC. Residues: CASSYSAGMGGYTF.

This clonotype was observed a handful of times. The chain combines TRBV6-5 with TRBJ1-1; D unresolved. V was clipped by 4 bases and J by 3 bases, with 9 bases between them. From germline, CDR1 is MNHEY and CDR2 SVGAGI. The CDR3 sequence is 13 residues long. CDR3 residues: CASSSAIDTEAFF. CDR3 DNA sequence: TGTGCCAGCAGTTCTGCCATCGACACTGAAGCTTTCTTT.

This clonotype has ten or more counts. The rearrangement uses TRBV4-3 and TRBJ1-6; 7 nucleotides match TRBD1. Germline loops: CDR1 LGHNA, CDR2 YSLEER. The ends lost 1 base at V and 7 bases at J; junction bases unmatched: 10. This CDR3 has 17 amino acids. The CDR3 is CASSQGRRQGWNSPLHF. The DNA of the CDR3 is TGCGCCAGCAGCCAAGGACGGAGACAGGGCTGGAATTCACCCCTCCACTTT.

The V call is TRBV7-9, the J call TRBJ2-3, with D possibly TRBD2 on 6 matching bases. The CDR3 extends over 15 amino acids. With 5 bases removed from V and 5 bases from J, the gap between germline ends came to 17 bases. The germline CDR1 and CDR2 sequences are SEHNR and FQNEAQ (reference sequence). The CDR3 bases are TGTGCCAGCAGCACCTACAAGCGGCGGGAAGATACGCAGTATTTT. It translates to CASSTYKRREDTQYF.

This clonotype was seen repeatedly, ten times or more. The V call is TRBV12-3 or TRBV12-4, the J call TRBJ2-4; D not resolved. Trimming took 2 bases from V and 8 from J, leaving 16 bases between them. This CDR3 comprises 15 residues. The CDR3 region has the DNA TGTGCCAGCAGTTTAACCCACTCTATGGGTGACATTCAGTACTTC. Translating it yields CASSLTHSMGDIQYF.

This clonotype was seen more than once but under ten times. In nucleotides, the CDR3 is TGTGCCAGCAACCAAGACAGGGGCGCTGAAGCTTTCTTT. Translation: CASNQDRGAEAFF. The V and J genes are TRBV7-2 and TRBJ1-1; the match to TRBD1 covers 8 bases. CDR1 and CDR2 from the germline V gene are SGHTA and FQGNSA. This CDR3 has 13 residues. Trimming removed 7 bases from V and 6 bases from J; junction bases left unmatched: 7.

DNA of the CDR3: TGTGCCAGCAGTTTAGGAAATCCCCGACGAGTGGCTTTCTTT. Residues: CASSLGNPRRVAFF. The V call is TRBV12-3 or TRBV12-4, the J call TRBJ1-1; no definite D call. The CDR3 is 14 residues long. V gave up 1 base and J gave up 11 bases, with 17 bases separating them.